Listed below are T cell receptor beta chains from one sample, sequenced in a study of T cell responses to AZD1222 COVID-19 vaccine. Sequenced by immunoSEQ multiplex PCR; TCRdb stores in-frame clones only, minus some. The sample consists of 110,000 to 150,000 clones, more than 85% of them appearing once. The sequences come from peripheral blood, collected on day 0 of AZD1222 vaccination. All receptors derive from an adult in good health. Both conserved end residues are part of each CDR3. The order of the fields is CDR3 protein, CDR3 DNA, clone size, J gene, D gene, V gene. D genes are given only for firm matches. Clone size appears in some rows only: once, few, many, or a class for an expanded clone.

CDR3aa: CASSESGFEQYF
CDR3nt: TGCGCCAGCAGTGAGTCAGGGTTCGAGCAGTACTTC
abundance: few
j_gene: TRBJ2-7
d_gene: -
v_gene: TRBV10-1

CDR3aa: CATGRLNQPQHF
CDR3nt: TGTGCCACCGGACGGCTCAATCAGCCCCAGCATTTT
abundance: -
j_gene: TRBJ1-5
d_gene: -
v_gene: TRBV28

CDR3aa: CASSPEAGGSDEQFF
CDR3nt: TGTGCCAGCAGCCCGGAGGCGGGGGGGTCCGATGAGCAGTTCTTC
abundance: -
j_gene: TRBJ2-1
d_gene: TRBD2
v_gene: TRBV5-6

CDR3aa: CASRFKAGLYEQYF
CDR3nt: TGTGCAAGTCGCTTCAAAGCGGGACTCTACGAGCAGTACTTC
abundance: -
j_gene: TRBJ2-7
d_gene: -
v_gene: TRBV12-2

CDR3aa: CASSEAGGTDTQYF
CDR3nt: TGTGCCAGCAGTGAAGCGGGAGGGACGGATACGCAGTATTTT
abundance: -
j_gene: TRBJ2-3
d_gene: TRBD2
v_gene: TRBV6-4

CDR3aa: CATSRDRGYEQYF
CDR3nt: TGTGCCACCAGCAGAGACAGGGGTTACGAGCAGTACTTC
abundance: -
j_gene: TRBJ2-7
d_gene: -
v_gene: TRBV15

CDR3aa: CASSVYSSGNTIYF
CDR3nt: TGTGCCAGCAGCGTATACAGCTCTGGAAACACCATATATTTT
abundance: -
j_gene: TRBJ1-3
d_gene: -
v_gene: TRBV9

CDR3aa: CASIQVTSLNTEAFF
CDR3nt: TGTGCCAGCATCCAGGTGACATCTTTGAACACTGAAGCTTTCTTT
abundance: -
j_gene: TRBJ1-1
d_gene: -
v_gene: TRBV7-8

CDR3aa: CASSIVGVDYGYTF
CDR3nt: TGTGCCAGTAGTATAGTGGGGGTCGACTATGGCTACACCTTC
abundance: -
j_gene: TRBJ1-2
d_gene: -
v_gene: TRBV19

CDR3aa: CASSPNGEGRHNEQFF
CDR3nt: TGTGCCAGCAGCCCTAACGGGGAGGGGAGGCACAATGAGCAGTTCTTC
abundance: once
j_gene: TRBJ2-1
d_gene: TRBD2
v_gene: TRBV28

CDR3aa: CASSSPRTEPDEQFF
CDR3nt: TGCGCCAGCAGCTCCCCGCGGACGGAGCCCGATGAGCAGTTCTTC
abundance: -
j_gene: TRBJ2-1
d_gene: -
v_gene: TRBV5-1

CDR3aa: CASSYDRGATDTQYF
CDR3nt: TGTGCCAGCAGCTATGACAGGGGGGCCACAGATACGCAGTATTTT
abundance: -
j_gene: TRBJ2-3
d_gene: TRBD1
v_gene: TRBV7-3

CDR3aa: CSVGLAGSYEQYF
CDR3nt: TGCAGCGTGGGACTAGCGGGGTCCTACGAGCAGTACTTC
abundance: -
j_gene: TRBJ2-7
d_gene: TRBD2
v_gene: TRBV29-1

CDR3aa: CASSLGTGENNEQFF
CDR3nt: TGTGCCAGCAGCTTGGGGACAGGGGAAAACAATGAGCAGTTCTTC
abundance: -
j_gene: TRBJ2-1
d_gene: TRBD1
v_gene: TRBV7-9

CDR3aa: CASSLALAGAHAYNEQFF
CDR3nt: TGTGCCAGCAGCTTAGCACTAGCGGGAGCCCACGCCTACAATGAGCAGTTCTTC
abundance: -
j_gene: TRBJ2-1
d_gene: TRBD2
v_gene: TRBV7-8

CDR3aa: CASSHLSVNTEAFF
CDR3nt: TGTGCCAGCAGCCATCTATCGGTGAACACTGAAGCTTTCTTT
abundance: -
j_gene: TRBJ1-1
d_gene: -
v_gene: TRBV3-1/TRBV3-2

CDR3aa: CASSPGLVDEQFF
CDR3nt: TGTGCCAGCTCACCAGGACTAGTCGATGAGCAGTTCTTC
abundance: -
j_gene: TRBJ2-1
d_gene: TRBD2
v_gene: TRBV18

CDR3aa: CASSEKGLYTGELFF
CDR3nt: TGTGCCAGCAGTGAAAAGGGGCTGTACACCGGGGAGCTGTTTTTT
abundance: once
j_gene: TRBJ2-2
d_gene: -
v_gene: TRBV2

CDR3aa: CASSQEPGLAGSEQFF
CDR3nt: TGTGCCAGCAGCCAAGAACCGGGACTAGCGGGATCTGAGCAGTTCTTC
abundance: -
j_gene: TRBJ2-1
d_gene: TRBD2
v_gene: TRBV14

CDR3aa: CASSSWTGENYGYTF
CDR3nt: TGTGCCAGCAGCTCTTGGACAGGGGAAAACTATGGCTACACCTTC
abundance: -
j_gene: TRBJ1-2
d_gene: -
v_gene: TRBV12-1

CDR3aa: CASRVNTGELFF
CDR3nt: TGTGCCAGCAGGGTGAACACCGGGGAGCTGTTTTTT
abundance: -
j_gene: TRBJ2-2
d_gene: -
v_gene: TRBV2

CDR3aa: CASTREEGHSYGYTF
CDR3nt: TGTGCCAGCACCCGAGAGGAAGGACACTCCTATGGCTACACCTTC
abundance: -
j_gene: TRBJ1-2
d_gene: -
v_gene: TRBV7-9

CDR3aa: CASTPRERGGELFF
CDR3nt: TGTGCCAGCACGCCGCGGGAGAGGGGCGGGGAGCTGTTTTTT
abundance: -
j_gene: TRBJ2-2
d_gene: TRBD2
v_gene: TRBV11-1

CDR3aa: CASSEGGTSGVLFF
CDR3nt: TGTGCCAGCAGCGAAGGGGGGACGTCTGGGGTTTTGTTTTTT
abundance: -
j_gene: TRBJ1-4
d_gene: -
v_gene: TRBV2

CDR3aa: CASSKGSAGFNQPQHF
CDR3nt: TGTGCCAGCAGCAAAGGTTCAGCCGGATTCAATCAGCCCCAGCATTTT
abundance: -
j_gene: TRBJ1-5
d_gene: -
v_gene: TRBV21-1

CDR3aa: CASKQVGNTEAFF
CDR3nt: TGTGCCAGCAAACAGGTCGGGAACACTGAAGCTTTCTTT
abundance: -
j_gene: TRBJ1-1
d_gene: -
v_gene: TRBV12-3/TRBV12-4

CDR3aa: CASSPQTGGAGRGYTF
CDR3nt: TGTGCCAGCAGCCCGCAAACAGGGGGCGCAGGGAGAGGCTACACCTTC
abundance: -
j_gene: TRBJ1-2
d_gene: TRBD1
v_gene: TRBV7-8

CDR3aa: CASKGTGADTQYF
CDR3nt: TGTGCCAGCAAAGGGACAGGGGCAGATACGCAGTATTTT
abundance: -
j_gene: TRBJ2-3
d_gene: TRBD1
v_gene: TRBV6-5

CDR3aa: CASSESVRDLGGELFF
CDR3nt: TGCGCCAGCAGTGAGTCAGTCAGGGATCTCGGCGGGGAGCTGTTTTTT
abundance: -
j_gene: TRBJ2-2
d_gene: -
v_gene: TRBV10-2

CDR3aa: CASSRGAIQETQYF
CDR3nt: TGTGCCAGCTCACGGGGGGCGATACAAGAGACCCAGTACTTC
abundance: -
j_gene: TRBJ2-5
d_gene: -
v_gene: TRBV18

CDR3aa: CASSTGLGETQYF
CDR3nt: TGTGCCAGCAGTACGGGACTAGGGGAGACCCAGTACTTC
abundance: -
j_gene: TRBJ2-5
d_gene: TRBD2
v_gene: TRBV6-2/TRBV6-3

CDR3aa: CASRSRHGYNEQFF
CDR3nt: TGTGCCAGCAGATCCCGTCACGGCTACAATGAGCAGTTCTTC
abundance: -
j_gene: TRBJ2-1
d_gene: -
v_gene: TRBV7-9

CDR3aa: CASSLDQGSGNTIYF
CDR3nt: TGTGCCAGCAGCTTGGATCAGGGATCAGGAAACACCATATATTTT
abundance: once
j_gene: TRBJ1-3
d_gene: -
v_gene: TRBV5-4

CDR3aa: CASSPRTGVNYGYTF
CDR3nt: TGTGCCAGCTCACCAAGGACAGGGGTAAACTATGGCTACACCTTC
abundance: -
j_gene: TRBJ1-2
d_gene: TRBD1
v_gene: TRBV18

CDR3aa: CASSGRSSYNSPLHF
CDR3nt: TGTGCCAGCAGTGGGAGGAGCTCCTATAATTCACCCCTCCACTTT
abundance: once
j_gene: TRBJ1-6
d_gene: -
v_gene: TRBV2